One and the same sample provided the 29 T cell receptor beta chains below, sequenced in a study of blood T cell repertoires in COVID-19. Assay: immunoSEQ multiplex PCR; the TCRdb copy retains only in-frame clones and omits some. Of 160,000 or so clones listed, 80% are singletons. Sequenced material: PBMCs or T cells enriched from blood (not recorded which). Receptors originate from a man aged 35 to 55 who had recovered from COVID-19.

The CDR3 spells CASSFSGSSYEQYF. Written as DNA, the CDR3 is TGTGCCAGCAGCTTTAGCGGGAGCTCCTACGAGCAGTACTTC. The chain recombines TRBV5-5 with TRBJ2-7, with TRBD2 matching 9 bases. This CDR3 spans 14 amino acids. Germline CDR1 reads SGHKS; CDR2 reads YYEKEE (reference sequence). The V and J ends lost 2 bases and 0 bases, in that order; junction bases with no gene match: 0. Complete variable domain (other parts from reference TRBV5-5 and TRBJ2-7): DAGVTQSPTHLIKTRGQQVTLRCSPISGHKSVSWYQQVLGQGPQFIFQYYEKEERGRGNFPDRFSARQFPNYSSELNVNALLLGDSALYLCASSFSGSSYEQYFGPGTRLTVT.

The rearrangement joins TRBV5-1 to TRBJ1-1; D not certain. The germline CDR1 and CDR2 sequences are SGHRS and YFSETQ. V was clipped by 3 bases and J by 3 bases, with 15 bases between them. The length of the CDR3 is 15 residues. CDR3 DNA: TGCGCCAGCAGCTCGGGGAGCGGGTTAGACACTGAAGCTTTCTTT. Amino acids: CASSSGSGLDTEAFF.

The chain is built from TRBV15 and TRBJ1-4; D may be TRBD1 (5 bases). The CDR3 has 15 amino acids. V lost 3 bases to trimming and J lost 6 bases, with 14 bases between them. Germline CDR1 is LNHNV and CDR2 is YYDKDF (reference sequence). This chain's CDR3 is CATSREGVLDEKLFF. CDR3 coding DNA: TGTGCCACCAGCAGGGAAGGGGTTCTCGATGAAAAACTGTTTTTT.

This rearrangement joins TRBV30 to TRBJ2-2; TRBD1 might be the D (7 bases). The CDR3 covers 14 residues. Trimming took 7 bases from V and 6 from J, leaving 18 bases between them. Germline V gene lookup returns CDR1 GTSNPN and CDR2 SVGIG (reference sequence). The CDR3 region has the DNA TGTGCCTTCCCTCCAGGGGGGCGTCCCGGGGAGCTGTTTTTT. The encoded protein is CAFPPGGRPGELFF.

V usage is TRBV5-1 and J usage is TRBJ1-1; weak D call: TRBD1 (6 bases). There are 14 residues in the CDR3. V gave up 4 bases and J gave up 4 bases, with 14 bases separating them. Germline CDR1 reads SGHRS; CDR2 reads YFSETQ. CDR3: CASSTQGGGTEAFF. In nucleotides, the CDR3 is TGCGCCAGCAGCACCCAGGGAGGGGGCACTGAAGCTTTCTTT.

The V gene is TRBV24-1, the J gene TRBJ2-3; D gene uncertain. The V gene's germline CDR1 is KGHDR and CDR2 SFDVKD. There are 16 residues in the CDR3. The germline V and J ends were trimmed by 0 bases and 0 bases, with 9 bases remaining between them. CDR3 sequence: CATSDLVGLSTDTQYF. The CDR3 nucleotides are TGTGCCACCAGTGATTTGGTGGGCTTAAGCACAGATACGCAGTATTTT.

This clone was counted only a few times. This chain connects TRBV6-5 to TRBJ1-2; 7 positions agree with TRBD1. The CDR3 loop spans 12 amino acids. The V gene end was trimmed by 6 bases and the J gene end by 4 bases; junction bases not matched to a gene: 2. Looked up from germline, CDR1 is MNHEY and CDR2 is SVGAGI. The CDR3 loop is CASSDRAYGYTF. The CDR3 DNA is TGTGCCAGCAGCGACAGGGCCTATGGCTACACCTTC.

J is TRBJ2-3 and V is TRBV27, with D perhaps matching TRBD2 (5 bases). The CDR3 has 13 residues. Germline CDR1 is MNHEY and CDR2 is SMNVEV (reference sequence). V was clipped by 3 bases and J by 2 bases, with 6 bases between them. CDR3: CASSFDYTDTQYF. The DNA for the CDR3 is TGTGCCAGCAGTTTCGACTACACAGATACGCAGTATTTT.

A few counts support this clone. The chain is built from TRBV7-2 and TRBJ1-5, with D maybe TRBD1 (5 bases). The germline CDR1 and CDR2 sequences are SGHTA and FQGNSA. The CDR3 covers 15 residues. With 2 bases removed from V and 5 bases from J, the gap between germline ends came to 13 bases. The CDR3 DNA is TGTGCCAGCAGCTTAAGAGGAGCCAGGGATCAGCCCCAGCATTTT. The encoded protein is CASSLRGARDQPQHF.

The J gene is TRBJ2-7, the V gene TRBV18; 9 nucleotides align to TRBD1. Germline loops: CDR1 KGHSH, CDR2 LQKENI. The CDR3 totals 15 residues. Trimming cost V 4 bases and J 4 bases; bases outside gene matches: 8. For the CDR3, the DNA is TGTGCCAGCTCACAAGGACAGGGGAAAACTTACGAGCAGTACTTC. Its translation: CASSQGQGKTYEQYF. Looking up the rest from reference TRBV18 and TRBJ2-7 gives the full variable domain: NAGVMQNPRHLVRRRGQEARLRCSPMKGHSHVYWYRQLPEEGLKFMVYLQKENIIDESGMPKERFSAEFPKEGPSILRIQQVVRGDSAAYFCASSQGQGKTYEQYFGPGTRLTVT.

This chain links TRBV7-9 with TRBJ1-2, with D unclear. The CDR3 spans 11 residues. Trimming left V 5 bases short and J 11 bases short, with 12 bases between. Germline loops: CDR1 SEHNR, CDR2 FQNEAQ (reference sequence). This CDR3 is CASSVGLQYTF. The DNA of the CDR3 is TGTGCCAGCAGCGTCGGACTTCAATACACCTTC.

The V gene is TRBV7-9, the J gene TRBJ2-7; either TRBD1 or TRBD2 may fit D (6 bases each). The CDR3 contains 16 residues. Trimming cost V 5 bases and J 3 bases, with 20 bases left between them. Germline CDR1 reads SEHNR; CDR2 reads FQNEAQ (reference sequence). The CDR3 region has the DNA TGTGCCAGCAGCAAAGGGGGTTCGGGGGTTATCTACGAGCAGTACTTC. This codes for CASSKGGSGVIYEQYF.

V is TRBV7-9 and J is TRBJ1-2, with 11 bases fitting TRBD1. The CDR3 runs to 17 residues. From germline, CDR1 is SEHNR and CDR2 FQNEAQ (reference sequence). V shed 4 bases, J shed 5 bases, and the junction held 12 bases outside the gene matches. This chain's CDR3 is CASSSRAGTGGEYGYTF. The CDR3 DNA reads as TGTGCCAGCAGCTCCCGAGCGGGGACAGGGGGGGAGTATGGCTACACCTTC.

This clone was detected a few times. The rearrangement joins TRBV25-1 to TRBJ2-2, with D perhaps TRBD2 (6 bases). CDR3 length: 15 residues. V was clipped by 3 bases and J by 5 bases, with 13 bases between them. The germline CDR1 and CDR2 sequences are MGHDK and SYGVNS. The CDR3 here is CASSDSRGRTGELFF. CDR3 bases: TGTGCCAGCAGTGATTCACGAGGGAGGACCGGGGAGCTGTTTTTT.

The chain joins TRBV27 to TRBJ2-1; TRBD1 aligns across 9 bases. CDR3 length: 15 amino acids. V shed 9 bases, J shed 7 bases, and the junction held 13 bases outside the gene matches. CDR1 and CDR2 (germline): MNHEY, SMNVEV (reference sequence). The DNA for the CDR3 is TGTGCCAGTCGCCACGGGACAGGGTTGGGGAATGAGCAGTTCTTC. Translation gives CASRHGTGLGNEQFF.

The genes are TRBV10-3 and TRBJ2-1; 7 bases fit TRBD1. Germline V CDR1 and CDR2: ENHRY, SYGVKD. The ends lost 10 bases at V and 4 bases at J; junction bases unmatched: 13. The CDR3 sequence is 15 residues long. CDR3 sequence reads: CATAPGTDPYNEQFF. The CDR3 nucleotides are TGTGCCACCGCCCCCGGGACAGACCCGTACAATGAGCAGTTCTTC.

The chain couples TRBV5-5 to TRBJ1-1; D perhaps matches TRBD1 (5 bases). With 1 base removed from V and 11 bases from J, the gap between germline ends came to 12 bases. CDR1 and CDR2 (germline): SGHKS, YYEKEE (reference sequence). The CDR3 sequence is 12 residues long. CDR3 DNA: TGTGCCAGCAGCTTGACAGGAGTAGGGGCTTTCTTT. Its translation: CASSLTGVGAFF.

Of note for this clone: At one end, the junction sequence differs from germline, possibly due to a read error. The chain has TRBV7-3 and TRBJ2-2; the D gene is possibly TRBD2 (7 bases). Germline lookup yields CDR1 SGHTA and CDR2 FQGTGA. The CDR3 contains 16 residues. As DNA, the CDR3 is TGTGCCAGCAGCCCCGGAGGGGGGGCGAACGCCGGGGAGCTGTTTTTT. Its protein is CASSPGGGANAGELFF.

This chain connects TRBV28 to TRBJ1-4, with D maybe TRBD1 (5 bases). CDR1 is MDHEN and CDR2 is SYDVKM in the germline V gene. V was pared by 2 bases and J by 6 bases, with 10 bases between. This CDR3 contains 14 residues. The CDR3, as DNA: TGTGCCAGCAGTTTAGGGGGGGAGGATGAAAAACTGTTTTTT. This translates into CASSLGGEDEKLFF.

The rearrangement uses TRBV18 and TRBJ2-7, with TRBD1 as a possible D gene (5 bases). Trimming took off 5 bases at V and 5 bases at J, with 10 bases between the two ends. The CDR3 length is 12 residues. Germline assignment: CDR1 KGHSH and CDR2 LQKENI. CDR3 coding DNA: TGTGCCAGCTCAAGGGGTGCTGACGAGCAGTACTTC. It yields the protein CASSRGADEQYF.

The chain combines TRBV30 with TRBJ1-3; D is possibly TRBD1 (6 bases). From germline, CDR1 is GTSNPN and CDR2 SVGIG (reference sequence). Trimming stripped 5 bases from V and 3 bases from J, with 17 bases between. CDR3 length equals 15 residues. DNA of the CDR3: TGTGCCTGGGAGGGTGGGGGCAGAGGTGGAAACACCATATATTTT. Translated: CAWEGGGRGGNTIYF.

The chain is built from TRBV7-6 and TRBJ2-2; 8 bases agree with TRBD2. CDR1 is SGHVS, CDR2 FNYEAQ, per germline. The CDR3 consists of 16 residues. Germline trimming cut 1 base from V and 3 bases from J; bases unmatched to any gene: 4. The CDR3 region is CASSLEAGGYTGELFF. CDR3 DNA: TGTGCCAGCAGCTTAGAGGCGGGGGGCTACACCGGGGAGCTGTTTTTT.

The chain carries TRBV27 and TRBJ2-3; 9 nucleotides agree with TRBD1. V shed 3 bases, J shed 3 bases, and the junction held 4 bases outside the gene matches. CDR1 MNHEY and CDR2 SMNVEV come from the germline V gene (reference sequence). The CDR3 contains 15 residues. The CDR3 reads CASSFSGTGTDTQYF. CDR3 bases: TGTGCCAGCAGTTTTTCCGGGACAGGGACAGATACGCAGTATTTT.

The chain recombines TRBV25-1 with TRBJ2-1; 9 bases map to TRBD1. After removal of 1 base from V and 9 bases from J, the junction contained 7 bases not matched to a gene. The CDR3 consists of 15 residues. CDR1 and CDR2 from the germline V gene are MGHDK and SYGVNS. The DNA for the CDR3 is TGTGCCAGCAGTGAATTTCGGACAGGGGTAGGTGAGCAGTTCTTC. It encodes CASSEFRTGVGEQFF.

The CDR3 here is CASSPDRGSGYTF. The CDR3 nucleotides read TGTGCCAGCAGCCCAGACAGGGGGTCTGGCTACACCTTC. The rearrangement uses TRBV11-2 and TRBJ1-2; 9 bases agree with TRBD1. V dropped 5 bases and J dropped 7; count of bases not matched to a gene: 5. Germline V gene lookup returns CDR1 SGHAT and CDR2 FQNNGV. This CDR3 spans 13 amino acids.

This clone was recorded only once. V is TRBV28 and J is TRBJ1-2; D not certain. This CDR3 region has 15 residues. V was cut by 7 bases and J by 2 bases, with 17 bases left in between. Germline-derived CDR1 and CDR2 are MDHEN and SYDVKM. The CDR3 is CASNRHKAGNYGYTF. The DNA for the CDR3 is TGTGCCAGCAACCGTCATAAAGCGGGCAACTATGGCTACACCTTC.

The chain employs TRBV6-5 and TRBJ1-6; 7 nucleotides align to TRBD1. This CDR3 has 15 residues. Germline loops: CDR1 MNHEY, CDR2 SVGAGI. V lost 2 bases, J lost 9 bases, and 7 bases stayed unmatched. CDR3: CASSYSDRVTSPLHF. Written as DNA, the CDR3 is TGTGCCAGCAGTTACAGCGACAGGGTAACTTCACCCCTCCACTTT.

V gene TRBV4-1 combines with J gene TRBJ2-3; possible D gene TRBD2, 5 bases. Trimming left V 2 bases short and J 4 bases short, with 10 bases between. The CDR3 is 14 amino acids. Germline values: CDR1 MGHRA, CDR2 YSYEKL. The CDR3 loop is CASSQTRRSDTQYF. CDR3 nucleotides: TGCGCCAGCAGCCAAACTAGAAGATCAGATACGCAGTATTTT.

This clone was seen a handful of times. The chain is built from TRBV7-9 and TRBJ2-3; D remains ambiguous. Between the trimmed V and J ends, which lost 5 bases and 4 bases, there was a span of 7 bases. Germline CDR1 and CDR2: SEHNR and FQNEAQ (reference sequence). CDR3 length equals 12 residues. The CDR3 coding sequence is TGTGCCAGCAGCCCCTCGTCAGATACGCAGTATTTT. Amino acids: CASSPSSDTQYF.